Included here is one T cell receptor delta chain sequence, with context. This DNA's translation differs at residue 8 from TCRdb's protein, which comes from a much larger clone; a read error is likely, and the protein shown is translated from the DNA. Vgamma9/Vdelta2+ and Vdelta2-negative gammadelta T cells were flow-sorted from PBMC for bulk sequencing. The data were taken from a study of γδ T cells in repeated Plasmodium falciparum infection. V was cut by 2 bases and J by 1 base, with 26 bases left in between. Germline V gene data show CDR1 as TVYSNPD and CDR2 as GDNSRS (reference sequence). The CDR3 has 18 residues. TCRdb reanalyzed the multiplex PCR reads using CATT. The sample includes 40,000 to 55,000 delta-chain clones, about 2% of them seen just once.

The sequenced material came from gamma-delta T cells from blood. The chain is built from TRDV3 and TRDJ1, with D tentatively TRDD3 (6 bases). The J gene, left out of TCRdb, was set here by checking the DNA against germline. This receptor was taken from a pool of human donors (malaria-infected and uninfected, not separated). The CDR3 is CAFGFYWEIRLTTDKLIF. CDR3 coding DNA: TGTGCCTTTGGGTTCTACTGGGAGATACGCCTCACCACCGATAAACTCATCTTT.